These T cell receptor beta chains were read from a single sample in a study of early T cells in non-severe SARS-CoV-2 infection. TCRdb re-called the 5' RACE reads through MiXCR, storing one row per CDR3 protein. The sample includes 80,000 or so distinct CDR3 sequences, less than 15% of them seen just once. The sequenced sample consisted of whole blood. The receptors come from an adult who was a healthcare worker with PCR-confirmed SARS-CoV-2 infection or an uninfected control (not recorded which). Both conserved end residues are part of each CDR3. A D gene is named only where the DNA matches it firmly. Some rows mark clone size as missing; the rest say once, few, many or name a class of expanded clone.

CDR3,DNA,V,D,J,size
CASSGRDSLAKNIQYF,TGCGCCAGCAGCGGACGGGACAGTCTAGCCAAAAACATTCAGTACTTC,TRBV4-1,TRBD1,TRBJ2-4,many
CASSAHNEQFF,TGCGCCAGCAGCGCCCACAATGAGCAGTTCTTC,TRBV5-1,-,TRBJ2-1,once
CASSLFGQGSSGANVLTF,TGTGCCAGCAGCTTGTTCGGGCAGGGGAGCTCTGGGGCCAACGTCCTGACTTTC,TRBV5-5,-,TRBJ2-6,many
CASSLLGRDYGYTF,TGTGCCAGCAGTCTACTGGGACGGGATTATGGCTACACCTTC,TRBV28,-,TRBJ1-2,-
CASSYRDYEQYF,TGTGCCAGCAGCTATCGGGACTACGAGCAGTACTTC,TRBV7-8,-,TRBJ2-7,-
CASSSVQTQYF,TGTGCCAGCAGTTCCGTGCAGACCCAGTACTTC,TRBV12-3/TRBV12-4,-,TRBJ2-5,-
CASSQETNIQYF,TGTGCCAGCAGCCAAGAGACCAACATTCAGTACTTC,TRBV3-1,-,TRBJ2-4,-
CASSPDFTYEQYF,TGTGCCAGCAGCCCCGACTTCACCTACGAGCAGTACTTC,TRBV12-3/TRBV12-4,-,TRBJ2-7,-
CASSLGGLAVSYNEQFF,TGTGCCAGCAGCTTGGGGGGACTAGCGGTTTCCTACAATGAGCAGTTCTTC,TRBV5-4,TRBD2,TRBJ2-1,-
CASRGGRFLLGETQYF,TGTGCCAGCAGGGGGGGGCGCTTCCTATTGGGGGAGACCCAGTACTTC,TRBV27,-,TRBJ2-5,few
CASSFRRSSTDTQYF,TGTGCCAGCAGCTTTAGGCGGAGTTCAACAGATACGCAGTATTTT,TRBV11-2,-,TRBJ2-3,many
CASSGVPHREETQYF,TGCGCCAGCAGTGGGGTACCACACCGGGAGGAGACCCAGTACTTC,TRBV10-1,-,TRBJ2-5,few
CASSLTGVNTIYF,TGTGCCAGCAGCTTAACAGGGGTCAACACCATATATTTT,TRBV7-6,TRBD1,TRBJ1-3,few
CASTTTLAGSYNEQFF,TGCGCCAGCACTACAACTCTAGCGGGCTCCTACAATGAGCAGTTCTTC,TRBV5-1,TRBD2,TRBJ2-1,many
CASRGDRGYNEQFF,TGTGCCAGCAGGGGGGACAGGGGCTACAATGAGCAGTTCTTC,TRBV13,TRBD1,TRBJ2-1,few
CSANPTGGTSYGYTF,TGCAGTGCTAACCCTACAGGGGGAACTTCCTATGGCTACACCTTC,TRBV20-1,TRBD1,TRBJ1-2,-
CASSEGEVWNYGYTF,TGTGCCAGCAGTGAGGGAGAAGTCTGGAACTATGGCTACACCTTC,TRBV6-1,-,TRBJ1-2,few
CASSQDPGAETQYF,TGTGCCAGCAGCCAAGATCCCGGGGCGGAGACCCAGTACTTC,TRBV4-2,-,TRBJ2-5,-
CASSPRSAFDPFF,TGTGCCAGCAGCCCCCGTTCGGCGTTCGATCCGTTCTTC,TRBV3-1,-,TRBJ2-1,few
CASSPGGQETQYF,TGTGCCAGCAGTCCCGGGGGTCAAGAGACCCAGTACTTC,TRBV2,-,TRBJ2-5,-
CASSFSGRGADTQYF,TGTGCCAGCAGTTTTAGCGGGAGGGGCGCAGATACGCAGTATTTT,TRBV12-3/TRBV12-4,TRBD2,TRBJ2-3,-
CASSFESAPYNEQFF,TGTGCCAGCAGCTTCGAAAGCGCCCCCTACAATGAGCAGTTCTTC,TRBV7-6,-,TRBJ2-1,-
CASKGDPGGLADYNEQFF,TGTGCCAGTAAAGGGGATCCCGGGGGACTAGCGGACTACAATGAGCAGTTCTTC,TRBV27,TRBD2,TRBJ2-1,-
CANSLSLAGPDTQYF,TGTGCCAACAGCTTGAGCCTAGCGGGGCCAGATACGCAGTATTTT,TRBV5-4,TRBD2,TRBJ2-3,-
CAIRGASGRATETQYF,TGTGCCATCCGGGGGGCTAGCGGGAGAGCGACAGAGACCCAGTACTTC,TRBV28,TRBD2,TRBJ2-5,many
CASSLRAGGSQFF,TGTGCCAGCAGCTTACGTGCAGGGGGCTCTCAGTTCTTC,TRBV7-2,TRBD1,TRBJ2-1,-
CASSSRDRDTEQYF,TGTGCCAGCAGCTCCCGGGACAGGGATACCGAGCAGTACTTC,TRBV21-1,-,TRBJ2-7,few
CASSQDWGPYEQYF,TGTGCCAGCAGCCAAGACTGGGGGCCCTACGAGCAGTACTTC,TRBV3-1,-,TRBJ2-7,few
CASSKPLNTEAFF,TGTGCCAGCAGTAAGCCACTGAACACTGAAGCTTTCTTT,TRBV12-3/TRBV12-4,-,TRBJ1-1,few
CASSSGTSGSSYNEQFF,TGTGCCAGCAGTTCCGGGACTAGCGGGAGCTCCTACAATGAGCAGTTCTTC,TRBV28,TRBD2,TRBJ2-1,-
CASSPSSGGHYEQYF,TGTGCCAGCAGCCCAAGTAGCGGGGGGCACTACGAGCAGTACTTC,TRBV7-7,TRBD2,TRBJ2-7,-
CSARRTGGVTDTQYF,TGCAGTGCTAGGCGGACAGGGGGGGTGACAGATACGCAGTATTTT,TRBV20-1,TRBD1,TRBJ2-3,once
CASSLLNTEAFF,TGCGCCAGCAGCTTGTTGAACACTGAAGCTTTCTTT,TRBV5-1,-,TRBJ1-1,few
CASSPQGGASTDTQYF,TGTGCCAGCAGCCCCCAGGGGGGGGCTAGCACAGATACGCAGTATTTT,TRBV12-3/TRBV12-4,-,TRBJ2-3,-
CASSFRGGLSSYEQYF,TGTGCCAGCAGCTTCCGCGGAGGGCTGAGCTCCTACGAGCAGTACTTC,TRBV7-2,-,TRBJ2-7,few
CSVGQGVTSEQFF,TGCAGTGTAGGACAGGGGGTGACGAGTGAGCAGTTCTTC,TRBV20-1,TRBD1,TRBJ2-1,few
CASSWTADTEAFF,TGTGCCAGCAGTTGGACCGCGGACACTGAAGCTTTCTTT,TRBV7-3,-,TRBJ1-1,few